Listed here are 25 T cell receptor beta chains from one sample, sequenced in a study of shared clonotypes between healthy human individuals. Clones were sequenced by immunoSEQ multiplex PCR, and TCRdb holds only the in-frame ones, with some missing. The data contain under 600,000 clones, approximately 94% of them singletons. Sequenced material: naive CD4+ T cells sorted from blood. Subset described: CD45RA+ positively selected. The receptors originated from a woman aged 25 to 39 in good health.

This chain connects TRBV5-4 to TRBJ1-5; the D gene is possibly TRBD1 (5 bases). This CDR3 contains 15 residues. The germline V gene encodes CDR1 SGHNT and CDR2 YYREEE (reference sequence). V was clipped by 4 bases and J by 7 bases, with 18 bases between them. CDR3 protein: CASSLFWGVKQPQHF. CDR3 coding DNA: TGTGCCAGCAGCCTCTTCTGGGGGGTGAAGCAGCCCCAGCATTTT.

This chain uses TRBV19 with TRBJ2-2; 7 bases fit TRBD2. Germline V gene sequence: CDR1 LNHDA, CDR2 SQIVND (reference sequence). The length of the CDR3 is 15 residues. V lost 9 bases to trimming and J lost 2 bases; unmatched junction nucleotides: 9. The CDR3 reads CASSFASGNTGELFF. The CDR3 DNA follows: TGTGCCAGCTCATTCGCTAGCGGAAACACCGGGGAGCTGTTTTTT.

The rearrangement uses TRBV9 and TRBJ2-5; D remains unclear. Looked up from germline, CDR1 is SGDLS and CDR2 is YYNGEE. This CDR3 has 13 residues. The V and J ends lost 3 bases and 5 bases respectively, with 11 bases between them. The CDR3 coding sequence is TGTGCCAGCAGCGGTGAGGTGTGGGAGACCCAGTACTTC. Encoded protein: CASSGEVWETQYF. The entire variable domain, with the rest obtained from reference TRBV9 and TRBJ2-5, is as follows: DSGVTQTPKHLITATGQRVTLRCSPRSGDLSVYWYQQSLDQGLQFLIQYYNGEERAKGNILERFSAQQFPDLHSELNLSSLELGDSALYFCASSGEVWETQYFGPGTRLLVL.

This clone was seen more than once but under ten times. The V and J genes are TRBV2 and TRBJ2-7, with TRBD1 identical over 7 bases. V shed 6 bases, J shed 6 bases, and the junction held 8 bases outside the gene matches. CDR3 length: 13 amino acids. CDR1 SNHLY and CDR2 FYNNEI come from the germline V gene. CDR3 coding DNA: TGTGCCAGCAGACATAGACAGGGAATCGAGCAGTACTTC. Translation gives CASRHRQGIEQYF.

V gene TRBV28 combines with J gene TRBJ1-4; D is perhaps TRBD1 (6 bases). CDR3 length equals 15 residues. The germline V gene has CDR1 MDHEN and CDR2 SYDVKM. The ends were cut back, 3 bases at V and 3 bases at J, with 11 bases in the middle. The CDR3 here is CASSLAGASNEKLFF. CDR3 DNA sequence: TGTGCCAGCAGTTTGGCAGGGGCGTCTAATGAAAAACTGTTTTTT. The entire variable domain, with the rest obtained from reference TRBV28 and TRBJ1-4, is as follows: DVKVTQSSRYLVKRTGEKVFLECVQDMDHENMFWYRQDPGLGLRLIYFSYDVKMKEKGDIPEGYSVSREKKERFSLILESASTNQTSMYLCASSLAGASNEKLFFGSGTQLSVL.

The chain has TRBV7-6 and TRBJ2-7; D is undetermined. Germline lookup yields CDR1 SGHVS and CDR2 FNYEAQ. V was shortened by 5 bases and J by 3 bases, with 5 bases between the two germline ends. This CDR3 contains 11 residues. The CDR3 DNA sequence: TGTGCCAGCAGCAATCACTACGAGCAGTACTTC. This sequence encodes CASSNHYEQYF.

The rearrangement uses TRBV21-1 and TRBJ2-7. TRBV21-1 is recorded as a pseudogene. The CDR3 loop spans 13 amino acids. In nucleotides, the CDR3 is TGTGCCAGCAGCACTGGGATTCCCTACGAGCAGTACTTC. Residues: CASSTGIPYEQYF.

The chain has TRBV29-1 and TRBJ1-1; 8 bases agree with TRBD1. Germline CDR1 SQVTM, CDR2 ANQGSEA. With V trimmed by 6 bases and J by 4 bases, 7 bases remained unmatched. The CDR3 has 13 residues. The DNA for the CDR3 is TGCAGCGTCCAAGACAGGGGTAGCACTGAAGCTTTCTTT. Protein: CSVQDRGSTEAFF.

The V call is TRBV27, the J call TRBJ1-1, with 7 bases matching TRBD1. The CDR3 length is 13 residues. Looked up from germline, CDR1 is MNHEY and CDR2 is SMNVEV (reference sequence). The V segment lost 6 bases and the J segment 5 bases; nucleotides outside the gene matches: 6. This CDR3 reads CASRPQGKTEAFF. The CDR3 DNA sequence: TGTGCCAGCAGACCACAGGGGAAGACTGAAGCTTTCTTT.

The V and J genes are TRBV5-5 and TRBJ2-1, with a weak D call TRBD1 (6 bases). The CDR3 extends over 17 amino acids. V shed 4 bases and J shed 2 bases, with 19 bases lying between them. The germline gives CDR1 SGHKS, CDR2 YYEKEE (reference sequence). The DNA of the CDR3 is TGTGCCAGCAGCCCTGGGACACCCACATGGGCCTACAATGAGCAGTTCTTC. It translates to CASSPGTPTWAYNEQFF.

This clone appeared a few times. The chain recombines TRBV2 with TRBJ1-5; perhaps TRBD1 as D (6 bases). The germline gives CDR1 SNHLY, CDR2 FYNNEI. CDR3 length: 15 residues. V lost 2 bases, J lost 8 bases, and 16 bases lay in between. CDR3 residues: CASSERGTYMEPQHF. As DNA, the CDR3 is TGTGCCAGCAGTGAAAGGGGGACGTATATGGAGCCCCAGCATTTT.

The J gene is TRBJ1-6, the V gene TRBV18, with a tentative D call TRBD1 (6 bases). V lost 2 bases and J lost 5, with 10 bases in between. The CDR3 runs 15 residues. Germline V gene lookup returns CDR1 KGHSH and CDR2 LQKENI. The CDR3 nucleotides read TGTGCCAGCTCACCAGTGGACAGAAATAATTCACCCCTCCACTTT. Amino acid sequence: CASSPVDRNNSPLHF.

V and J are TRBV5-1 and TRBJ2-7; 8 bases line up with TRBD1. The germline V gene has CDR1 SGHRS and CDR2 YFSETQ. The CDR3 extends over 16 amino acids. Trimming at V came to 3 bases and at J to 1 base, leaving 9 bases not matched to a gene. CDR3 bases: TGCGCCAGCAGCTCAACCGCAGGGGGCGAGTCCTACGAGCAGTACTTC. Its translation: CASSSTAGGESYEQYF.

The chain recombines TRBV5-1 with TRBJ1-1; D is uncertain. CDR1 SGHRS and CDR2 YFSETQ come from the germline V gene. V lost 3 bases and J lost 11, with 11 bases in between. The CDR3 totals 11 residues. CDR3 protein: CASSSANRAFF. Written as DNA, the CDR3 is TGCGCCAGCAGCTCCGCAAATCGGGCTTTCTTT.

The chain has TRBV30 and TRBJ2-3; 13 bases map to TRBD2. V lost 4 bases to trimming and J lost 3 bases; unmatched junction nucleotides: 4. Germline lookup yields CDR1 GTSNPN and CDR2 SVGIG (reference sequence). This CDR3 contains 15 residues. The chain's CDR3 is CAWKGLAGITDTQYF. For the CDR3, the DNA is TGTGCCTGGAAGGGACTAGCGGGAATAACAGATACGCAGTATTTT.

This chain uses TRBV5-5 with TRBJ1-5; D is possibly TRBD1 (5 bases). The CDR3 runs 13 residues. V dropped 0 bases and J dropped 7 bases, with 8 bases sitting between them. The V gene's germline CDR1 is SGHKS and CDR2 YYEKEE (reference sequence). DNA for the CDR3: TGTGCCAGCAGCTTGGGGGGCGGGCAGCCCCAGCATTTT. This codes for CASSLGGGQPQHF.

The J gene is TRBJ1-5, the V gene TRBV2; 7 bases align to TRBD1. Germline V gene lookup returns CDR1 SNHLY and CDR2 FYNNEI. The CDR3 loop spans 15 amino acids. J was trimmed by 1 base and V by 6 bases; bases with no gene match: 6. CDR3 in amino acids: CASSADRASNQPQHF. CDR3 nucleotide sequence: TGTGCCAGCAGCGCTGACAGGGCCAGCAATCAGCCCCAGCATTTT.

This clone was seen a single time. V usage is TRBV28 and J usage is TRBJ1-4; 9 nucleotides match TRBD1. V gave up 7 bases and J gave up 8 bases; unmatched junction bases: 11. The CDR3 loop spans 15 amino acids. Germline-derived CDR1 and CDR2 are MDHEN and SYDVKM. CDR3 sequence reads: CASNTGQGLGEKLFF. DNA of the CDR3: TGTGCCAGCAATACGGGACAGGGATTGGGGGAAAAACTGTTTTTT. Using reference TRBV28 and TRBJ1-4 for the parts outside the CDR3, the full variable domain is DVKVTQSSRYLVKRTGEKVFLECVQDMDHENMFWYRQDPGLGLRLIYFSYDVKMKEKGDIPEGYSVSREKKERFSLILESASTNQTSMYLCASNTGQGLGEKLFFGSGTQLSVL.

CDR3 amino acids: CASTVGPLRGWSNQPQHF. The CDR3 bases are TGTGCCAGCACGGTGGGACCCCTCCGAGGTTGGAGCAATCAGCCCCAGCATTTT. This rearrangement joins TRBV28 to TRBJ1-5, with a tentative D call TRBD1 (5 bases). Germline CDR1 MDHEN, CDR2 SYDVKM. V was trimmed by 7 bases and J by 1 base, leaving 23 bases between them. This CDR3 is 18 amino acids long. The full variable domain, rest sourced from reference TRBV28 and TRBJ1-5, is DVKVTQSSRYLVKRTGEKVFLECVQDMDHENMFWYRQDPGLGLRLIYFSYDVKMKEKGDIPEGYSVSREKKERFSLILESASTNQTSMYLCASTVGPLRGWSNQPQHFGDGTRLSIL.

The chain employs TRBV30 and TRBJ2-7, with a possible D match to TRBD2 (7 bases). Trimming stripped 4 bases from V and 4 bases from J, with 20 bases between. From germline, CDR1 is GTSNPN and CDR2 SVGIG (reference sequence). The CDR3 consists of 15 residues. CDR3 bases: TGTGCCTGGATTCGGGGTCGGGGGGCGCGGTACGAGCAGTACTTC. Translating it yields CAWIRGRGARYEQYF.

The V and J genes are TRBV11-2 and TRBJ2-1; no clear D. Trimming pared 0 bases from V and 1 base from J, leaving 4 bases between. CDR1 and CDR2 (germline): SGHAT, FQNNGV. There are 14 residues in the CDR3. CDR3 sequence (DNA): TGTGCCAGCAGCTTAGAGTGGTCCTACAATGAGCAGTTCTTC. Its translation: CASSLEWSYNEQFF. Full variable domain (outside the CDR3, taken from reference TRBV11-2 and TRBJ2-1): EAGVAQSPRYKIIEKRQSVAFWCNPISGHATLYWYQQILGQGPKLLIQFQNNGVVDDSQLPKDRFSAERLKGVDSTLKIQPAKLEDSAVYLCASSLEWSYNEQFFGPGTRLTVL.

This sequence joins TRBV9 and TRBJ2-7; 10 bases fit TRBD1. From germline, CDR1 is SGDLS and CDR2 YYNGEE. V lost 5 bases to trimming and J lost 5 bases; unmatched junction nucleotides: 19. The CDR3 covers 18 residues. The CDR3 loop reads CASRRRDRGVSWADEQYF. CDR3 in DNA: TGTGCCAGCAGGCGCCGGGACAGGGGTGTCAGCTGGGCTGACGAGCAGTACTTC.

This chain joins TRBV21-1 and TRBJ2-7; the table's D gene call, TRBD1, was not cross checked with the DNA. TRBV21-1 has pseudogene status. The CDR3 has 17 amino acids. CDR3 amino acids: CASSKKSETRSSYEQYF. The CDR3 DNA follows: TGTGCCAGCAGCAAAAAATCCGAGACAAGAAGCTCCTACGAGCAGTACTTC.

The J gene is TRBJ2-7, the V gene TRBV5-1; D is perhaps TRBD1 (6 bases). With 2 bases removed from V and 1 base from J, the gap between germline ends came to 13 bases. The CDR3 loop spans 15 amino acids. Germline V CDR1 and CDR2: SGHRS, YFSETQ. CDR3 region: CASSLRGFGSYEQYF. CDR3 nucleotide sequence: TGCGCCAGCAGCTTAAGGGGGTTTGGATCCTACGAGCAGTACTTC.

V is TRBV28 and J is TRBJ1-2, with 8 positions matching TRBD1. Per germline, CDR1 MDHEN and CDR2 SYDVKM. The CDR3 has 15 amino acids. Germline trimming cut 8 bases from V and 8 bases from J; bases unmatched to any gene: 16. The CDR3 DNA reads TGTGCCAGCGGAAGACTGGACAGGGAAGGGGAAGGCTACACCTTC. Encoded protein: CASGRLDREGEGYTF.